The 8 T cell receptor beta chains in this list originate from one sample, sequenced in a study of cytomegalovirus exposure and HLA in healthy donors (dated by TCRdb to 2016 to 2017). To prepare the library, the immunoSEQ multiplex PCR assay was applied. For the multiplex PCR, a mixture combining 60 forward primers for TCR Vbeta segments and 13 reverse primers for TCR Jbeta segments was used. Sourced from immuneACCESS, this table was stored by TCRdb with only in-frame sequences that have V and J called. A share of the clones is absent; for the studies checked, an unresolved V gene accounts for under half, and the remainder has no known explanation. The sample table holds 90,000 to 150,000 clones, of which more than 70% were seen once. The ten largest clonotypes hold 16% of the sample. Sequencing was carried out using PBMCs. The receptors shown here come from a man aged 45-65 years in good health and CMV-seropositive.

Only a few counts were recorded for this clone. V gene TRBV5-1 combines with J gene TRBJ2-7, with D possibly being TRBD1 (6 bases). The CDR3 spans 14 residues. The germline V and J ends were trimmed by 4 bases and 3 bases, with 14 bases remaining between them. CDR1 and CDR2 from the germline V gene are SGHRS and YFSETQ. The CDR3, as DNA: TGCGCCAGCAGCGAGACCTTGGACAGCTACGAGCAGTACTTC. As protein: CASSETLDSYEQYF.

V gene TRBV5-4 combines with J gene TRBJ1-2, with a possible D match to TRBD1 (5 bases). V lost 3 bases, J lost 2 bases, and 11 bases lay in between. Germline loops: CDR1 SGHNT, CDR2 YYREEE (reference sequence). The CDR3 has 14 residues. The CDR3 DNA sequence: TGTGCCAGCAGCTCGACAGACTTCAACTATGGCTACACCTTC. Translating it yields CASSSTDFNYGYTF.

The chain combines TRBV10-3 with TRBJ2-5, with D possibly matching TRBD1 (5 bases). Germline V gene lookup returns CDR1 ENHRY and CDR2 SYGVKD. There are 16 residues in the CDR3. The V gene lost 4 bases and the J gene lost 1 base, with 16 bases spanning the gap. CDR3 sequence: CAISGHGATIQETQYF. The CDR3 bases are TGTGCCATCAGTGGTCATGGGGCTACAATCCAAGAGACCCAGTACTTC.

The rearrangement joins TRBV5-1 to TRBJ1-6; TRBD1 might be the D (5 bases). This CDR3 spans 17 amino acids. Germline CDR1 SGHRS, CDR2 YFSETQ. V was trimmed by 2 bases and J by 0 bases, leaving 12 bases between them. CDR3 DNA sequence: TGCGCCAGCAGCTTAGGACACAAGAGCTCCTATAATTCACCCCTCCACTTT. Its protein product is CASSLGHKSSYNSPLHF.

The V and J genes are TRBV11-3 and TRBJ2-5; 8 positions match TRBD1. CDR1 is SGHNT, CDR2 YENEEA, per germline. This CDR3 has 18 amino acids. Unmatched junction bases numbered 16, after V lost 5 bases and J lost 2 bases. CDR3 nucleotide sequence: TGTGCCAGCAGCCAGTTTCTAGGACAGGGCCACGTACAAGAGACCCAGTACTTC. This encodes CASSQFLGQGHVQETQYF.

The chain is built from TRBV9 and TRBJ1-3; 8 bases match TRBD1. With V trimmed by 3 bases and J by 7 bases, 6 bases remained unmatched. CDR1 is SGDLS and CDR2 is YYNGEE in the germline V gene. The CDR3 consists of 14 residues. In nucleotides, the CDR3 is TGTGCCAGCAGCGACGACAGGGGTTCGAACACCATATATTTT. Encoded protein: CASSDDRGSNTIYF.

This clone came up a few times. V is TRBV6-5 and J is TRBJ2-1; 8 bases fit TRBD1. J lost 0 bases, V lost 6 bases, and 4 bases had no gene match. This CDR3 has 15 residues. Germline-derived CDR1 and CDR2 are MNHEY and SVGAGI. The CDR3 sequence: CASRKDRDSYNEQFF. CDR3 bases: TGTGCCAGCAGAAAGGACAGGGACTCCTACAATGAGCAGTTCTTC.

The chain links TRBV18 to TRBJ2-7, with D unclear. The germline gives CDR1 KGHSH, CDR2 LQKENI. This CDR3 contains 12 residues. The ends were cut back, 4 bases at V and 2 bases at J, with 6 bases in the middle. The CDR3 is CASSRVPYEQYF. The CDR3 nucleotides read TGTGCCAGCTCACGAGTCCCCTACGAGCAGTACTTC.